A single sample is the source of the 2 T cell receptor beta chains below, sequenced in a study of glioma-infiltrating T cells. TCR alpha and beta CDR3 regions were amplified from RNA using iRepertoire nested multiplex PCR. TCRdb reanalysed the multiplex PCR reads using MiXCR and keeps one entry per CDR3 protein. The table records about 4,900 distinct CDR3 sequences, more than 25% of them present only once. Sequenced input: glioma tissue, nonneoplastic brain tissue, or PBMCs (not recorded which). The receptors derive from a human donor with low-grade glioma or glioblastoma, undergoing nonglioma brain surgery, or in good health (not recorded which).

This clonotype counts as medium-sized. V gene TRBV6-1 combines with J gene TRBJ2-1; possibly TRBD1 for D (6 bases). The CDR3 covers 16 residues. V lost 6 bases and J 0 bases, leaving 15 bases between the germline ends. Germline V lookup: CDR1 MNHNS, CDR2 SASEGT. The DNA for the CDR3 is TGTGCCAGCAGCTCGTCGACAGGCCGCTCCTACAATGAGCAGTTCTTC. This gives the protein CASSSSTGRSYNEQFF.

The table lists this clonotype with many counts. The V and J genes are TRBV3-1 and TRBJ2-3, with 7 bases matching TRBD2. The CDR3 has 14 residues. The V gene end was trimmed by 1 base and the J gene end by 8 bases; junction bases not matched to a gene: 6. Germline V lookup: CDR1 LGHDT, CDR2 YNNKEL (reference sequence). CDR3 bases: TGTGCCAGCAGCCAAGTCGGGGAGGGTGGTACGCAGTATTTT. Translating gives CASSQVGEGGTQYF.